This T cell receptor (beta chain) was captured in a study of blood T cell repertoires in COVID-19 (dated by TCRdb to 2019 to 2021). Study-wide context: Collaborator samples came from the United States, Italy and Spain and covered acute and convalescent phases of COVID-19. The prospective study material was composed of cDNA or gDNA derived from T cells, B-cell-depleted T cells, or PBMCs. HLA class I and class II types, where available, came from metadata supplied by the sample provider rather than from assay-based typing. A freely available public database, intended as a resource for researchers studying the immune response to SARS-CoV-2, is where the repertoires were released. Samples came from the ongoing ImmuneRACE study (first 160 participants) plus 1,254 subjects from 6 global collaborators. A de-identified subject ID, COVID-19 status, age in years and sex were almost always included in the sample metadata. Subjects who had been exposed to COVID-19, were actively infected with it, or had recovered from it provided the deeply sampled blood TCRbeta repertoires that made up the dataset. The paper as a whole reports these results and caveats: The quantity of clinical and demographic metadata differed by source and by participant and was supplied without curation.

The collaborating institutions used their own protocols to collect whole blood in K2EDTA tubes. For TCRbeta analysis, collaborator samples were shipped as frozen whole blood, as isolated PBMCs, or as DNA extracted from either sample type. The immunoSEQ Assay, a bias-controlled multiplex PCR, was used to amplify TCRbeta CDR3 regions from genomic DNA. On the study's bioinformatics: Nucleated cell counts per sample were estimated from amplification of reference gene primers within the assay. Sequence reads were collapsed and filtered to measure the absolute abundance of every unique TCRbeta CDR3 rearrangement. For each sample, productive Simpson clonality was calculated as the square root of Simpson's diversity index across productive rearrangements. This immuneACCESS table, as held by TCRdb, lists in-frame sequences with V and J called but not all clones. Of the missing ones, under half trace to an unresolved V gene in checked studies; the others have no known cause. V and J calls and clone size are as listed in that table; D and trimming were resolved from the DNA. For this sample there are approximately 130,000 clones; about 80% appear just once. The top ten clonotypes cover about a tenth of the sample.

Regarding this clone: Its antigen specificity is not known. No much larger clone exists at a distance of one base, and base qualities are not known.

CDR1 and CDR2 are drawn from the germline V gene: SNHLY, FYNNEI. At the junction V is shortened by 7 bases and J by 2 bases; bases outside the gene matches: 7. The CDR3 sequence holds 14 residues, the cysteine and phenylalanine included. Of the read, only the CDR3 DNA is kept; its 42 bases are in frame from base 1. The receptor was isolated from a human donor in a cohort sampled during active COVID-19. Source material: peripheral blood. The chain is assembled from TRBV2 and TRBJ2-5; 7 junctional bases match TRBD1. CDR3 sequence: CASKKDRPQETQYF. The bases read TGTGCCAGCAAGAAGGACAGGCCTCAAGAGACCCAGTACTTC.